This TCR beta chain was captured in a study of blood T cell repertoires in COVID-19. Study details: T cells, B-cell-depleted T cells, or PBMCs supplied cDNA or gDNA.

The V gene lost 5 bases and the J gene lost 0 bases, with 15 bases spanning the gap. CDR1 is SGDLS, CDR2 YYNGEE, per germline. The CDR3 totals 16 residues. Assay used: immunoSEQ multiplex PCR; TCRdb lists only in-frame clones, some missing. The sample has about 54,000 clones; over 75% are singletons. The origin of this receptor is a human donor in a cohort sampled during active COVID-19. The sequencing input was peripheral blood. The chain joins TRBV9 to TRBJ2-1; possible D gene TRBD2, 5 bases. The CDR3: CASSRQGLLSYNEQFF. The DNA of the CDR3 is TGTGCCAGCAGTCGTCAAGGACTGCTCTCCTACAATGAGCAGTTCTTC.